This is a list of T cell receptor beta chains from one sample in a study of blood T cell repertoires in COVID-19. Clones were read by immunoSEQ multiplex PCR, and TCRdb kept only the in-frame ones, dropping some. The sample lists 70,000 or so clones, roughly four fifths occurring once. The sequenced material came from peripheral blood. These receptors all come from an older man with acute or convalescent COVID-19. CDR3s include the opening cysteine and the closing phenylalanine or tryptophan. A D gene is named only where the DNA matches it firmly. Size tells how often a clone was seen (once, few, many) or the class of an expanded clone, and some rows leave it out.

d_gene	v_gene	abundance	j_gene	CDR3aa	CDR3nt
-	TRBV3-1/TRBV3-2	-	TRBJ2-5	CASSQDSTVQETQYF	TGTGCCAGCAGCCAAGATTCGACTGTCCAAGAGACCCAGTACTTC
-	TRBV18	-	TRBJ1-2	CASSPPAGANYGYTF	TGTGCCAGCTCACCCCCGGCAGGGGCTAACTATGGCTACACCTTC
-	TRBV3-1/TRBV3-2	once	TRBJ2-4	CASSHPNGGAVKNIQYF	TGTGCCAGCAGCCATCCTAATGGGGGGGCTGTTAAAAACATTCAGTACTTC
-	TRBV28	-	TRBJ2-7	CASTGGDLEQYF	TGTGCCAGCACGGGCGGGGACCTCGAGCAGTACTTC
-	TRBV14	-	TRBJ2-5	CASSQGDSWASEGTQYF	TGTGCCAGCAGCCAAGGGGATTCCTGGGCAAGCGAGGGGACCCAGTACTTC
TRBD1	TRBV5-1	-	TRBJ2-7	CASSLGQGAYEQYF	TGCGCCAGCAGCTTGGGTCAGGGGGCGTACGAGCAGTACTTC
-	TRBV4-2	-	TRBJ1-2	CASSLPGEARYTF	TGTGCCAGCAGCCTCCCGGGGGAGGCTCGCTACACCTTC
TRBD2	TRBV11-3	-	TRBJ2-5	CASSLGVSSGAQETQYF	TGTGCCAGCAGCTTAGGAGTGTCTAGCGGGGCCCAAGAGACCCAGTACTTC
-	TRBV19	-	TRBJ1-5	CASSIARTYSNQPQHF	TGTGCCAGTAGTATCGCCAGGACTTATAGCAATCAGCCCCAGCATTTT
TRBD2	TRBV19	-	TRBJ2-2	CASSPRTSGSRNTGELFF	TGTGCCAGTAGTCCGCGGACTAGCGGGAGCCGGAACACCGGGGAGCTGTTTTTT
TRBD1	TRBV7-6	once	TRBJ1-6	CASSPRTGESYNSPLHF	TGTGCCAGCAGCCCCCGGACAGGGGAGTCCTATAATTCACCCCTCCACTTT
-	TRBV6-5	once	TRBJ1-6	CASSYTGFNSPLHF	TGTGCCAGCAGTTACACCGGGTTCAATTCACCCCTCCACTTT
-	TRBV29-1	once	TRBJ2-7	CSVQDSWTYEQYF	TGCAGCGTTCAGGATTCTTGGACCTACGAGCAGTACTTC
-	TRBV28	-	TRBJ1-2	CASSLSRSYGYTF	TGTGCCAGCAGTTTATCTAGGAGCTATGGCTACACCTTC
-	TRBV19	-	TRBJ1-2	CASSIGEGGSYGYTF	TGTGCCAGTAGTATAGGAGAGGGAGGGAGCTATGGCTACACCTTC
TRBD1	TRBV11-3	-	TRBJ2-1	CASSSTGFEQFF	TGTGCCAGCAGCTCGACAGGGTTTGAGCAGTTCTTC
TRBD1	TRBV10-3	-	TRBJ1-2	CAISRDRGPSGYTF	TGTGCCATCAGTCGTGACAGGGGGCCAAGTGGCTACACCTTC
-	TRBV29-1	-	TRBJ2-7	CSVTTGRTYEQYF	TGCAGCGTTACGACAGGTAGGACCTACGAGCAGTACTTC
-	TRBV28	-	TRBJ2-7	CASMGRDTSSYEQYF	TGTGCCAGCATGGGCCGGGACACCTCCTCCTACGAGCAGTACTTC
-	TRBV7-8	few	TRBJ1-4	CASSSRGNEKLFF	TGTGCCAGCAGCTCCCGGGGTAATGAAAAACTGTTTTTT
TRBD1	TRBV5-4	-	TRBJ2-3	CASSSSRTGSTDTQYF	TGTGCCAGCAGCTCAAGCCGGACAGGCAGCACAGATACGCAGTATTTT
-	TRBV6-6	-	TRBJ1-5	CASSYVSNQPQHF	TGTGCCAGCAGTTACGTCAGTAATCAGCCCCAGCATTTT
TRBD1	TRBV2	-	TRBJ1-5	CASRDGTGHQPQHF	TGTGCCAGCAGAGACGGGACAGGGCATCAGCCCCAGCATTTT